A single sample gave rise to the 14 T cell receptor beta chains below, sequenced in a study of monozygotic twins with inflammatory bowel disease. TCRdb re-called the 5' RACE reads; one entry per CDR3 protein, DNA not given. The listing records about 160,000 distinct CDR3 sequences. Sequenced material: blood. The receptor set was obtained from a human donor with ulcerative colitis or Crohn's disease, or a healthy co-twin of an affected twin (not recorded which).

The J gene is TRBJ2-3, the V gene TRBV7-2. Germline values: CDR1 SGHTA, CDR2 FQGNSA. The CDR3 runs to 12 residues. CDR3 sequence: CASRFRTDTQYF.

This chain joins TRBV12-3 or TRBV12-4 and TRBJ1-3; the D gene TCRdb calls, TRBD1, cannot be checked with no DNA. The CDR3 runs to 15 residues. The CDR3: CASRVDRTSGNTIYF.

The chain is built from TRBV5-1 and TRBJ2-1. The germline V gene encodes CDR1 SGHRS and CDR2 YFSETQ. The CDR3 contains 16 residues. The chain's CDR3 is CASSPHTTSSYNEQFF.

The chain has TRBV5-1 and TRBJ2-5; as DNA is missing, the TRBD1 call by TCRdb cannot be tested. In germline, CDR1 is SGHRS, CDR2 YFSETQ. The CDR3 is 14 residues long. CDR3 protein: CASKNSGGLETQYF. Based on the CDR3 plus reference TRBV5-1 and TRBJ2-5, the full variable domain is KAGVTQTPRYLIKTRGQQVTLSCSPISGHRSVSWYQQTPGQGLQFLFEYFSETQRNKGNFPGRFSGRQFSNSRSEMNVSTLELGDSALYLCASKNSGGLETQYFGPGTRLLVL.

This rearrangement joins TRBV5-1 to TRBJ1-1; TCRdb's D call, TRBD1, is unchecked because there is no DNA. The germline gives CDR1 SGHRS, CDR2 YFSETQ. The CDR3 consists of 14 residues. This chain's CDR3 is CASSPRHSNTEAFF.

The CDR3 region is CASSLFSGVASTGYTF. The rearrangement links TRBV27 to TRBJ1-2. This CDR3 spans 16 amino acids. Germline-derived CDR1 and CDR2 are MNHEY and SMNVEV (reference sequence).

The chain is built from TRBV24-1 and TRBJ2-1; TCRdb gives TRBD1 as the D gene, but with no DNA this cannot be confirmed. CDR1 is KGHDR and CDR2 is SFDVKD in the germline V gene. The CDR3 contains 16 residues. CDR3 in amino acids: CATSEGTGVKYNEQFF.

This sequence joins TRBV4-3 and TRBJ2-2; the D call from TCRdb, TRBD2, cannot be confirmed without DNA. The CDR3 runs 16 residues. Germline lookup yields CDR1 LGHNA and CDR2 YSLEER. CDR3 region: CASSQMAGGPGGELFF.

The rearrangement uses TRBV12-3 or TRBV12-4 and TRBJ2-1; without DNA, the TCRdb call of TRBD1 cannot be checked. The CDR3 length is 14 residues. The CDR3 reads CASSSYRGGNEQFF.

J is TRBJ1-1 and V is TRBV19; without DNA, the TCRdb call of TRBD1 cannot be checked. CDR1 and CDR2 (germline): LNHDA, SQIVND (reference sequence). The length of the CDR3 is 13 residues. The CDR3 is CASSITGGAEAFF.

The V gene is TRBV20-1, the J gene TRBJ2-7; the D call of TRBD1 rests on TCRdb alone, since no DNA is present to check it. The CDR3 length is 12 residues. Germline V gene lookup returns CDR1 DFQATT and CDR2 SNEGSKA (reference sequence). CDR3 loop: CSARGHLYEQYF.

This sequence joins TRBV27 and TRBJ2-3; checking the TCRdb D call of TRBD2 is not possible without DNA. The CDR3 sequence is 18 residues long. Germline lookup yields CDR1 MNHEY and CDR2 SMNVEV (reference sequence). Here the CDR3 reads CASSRIHDSRYSTDTQYF.

The chain carries TRBV2 and TRBJ2-3; the D gene TCRdb calls, TRBD1, cannot be checked with no DNA. Germline CDR1 SNHLY, CDR2 FYNNEI. The CDR3 extends over 12 amino acids. This CDR3 is CAHGQSPDTQYF.

The rearrangement uses TRBV6-2 or TRBV6-3 and TRBJ2-3. Germline V gives CDR1 MNHEY, CDR2 SVGEGT. This CDR3 is built from 14 residues. CDR3 sequence reads: CASSYSGVTDTQYF.